This T cell receptor beta chain is from a study of response to subunit inactivated influenza vaccine. Broader study findings: After each seasonal influenza vaccination, few new T cells are recruited, the authors suggested.

This clonotype was observed at least ten times. Its target is unknown. TCRdb reprocessed the RT-PCR reads via MiXCR and lists one record per CDR3 protein. The sample holds more than 450,000 distinct CDR3 sequences, about 8% seen once. This CDR3 region has 16 residues. The V gene's germline CDR1 is LGHDT and CDR2 YNNKEL (reference sequence). Trimming removed 3 bases from V and 5 bases from J, with 19 bases in between. The sequence derives from a man between 50 and 69 years old who received an inactivated influenza vaccine. The sample consisted of PBMCs from blood, taken 23 to 25 months after vaccination. This chain uses TRBV3-1 with TRBJ2-5; tentatively, D is TRBD2 (6 bases). The CDR3 DNA sequence: TGTGCCAGCAGCCATCGCGGTAGCGGAGGACGGGAGACCCAGTACTTC. It codes for CASSHRGSGGRETQYF.